This T cell receptor beta chain derives from a study of blood T cell repertoires in COVID-19. Generated by immunoSEQ multiplex PCR, the TCRdb table keeps only in-frame clones and is missing some. This sample has over 100,000 clones, with less than 85% found just once. V was pared by 5 bases and J by 10 bases, with 18 bases between. Germline CDR1 and CDR2: SGHAT and FQNNGV. This CDR3 region has 15 residues. The rearrangement joins TRBV11-2 to TRBJ1-6, with a possible D match to TRBD1 (6 bases). The specimen was peripheral blood. The clonotype was recovered from a woman aged 55-69 years with acute or convalescent COVID-19. Here the CDR3 DNA reads TGTGCCAGCAGCCCAGACAGGCTTCTGGGGTCACCCCTCCACTTT. Translated: CASSPDRLLGSPLHF.